This is a list of T cell receptor beta chains from one sample in a study of blood T cell repertoires in COVID-19. The table came from immunoSEQ multiplex PCR; TCRdb's copy has only in-frame clones and leaves some out. The table records a few hundred thousand clones, around 86% of them present only once. The sequencing sample was made of PBMCs or T cells enriched from blood (not recorded which). The source is a woman aged 35 to 49 with acute COVID-19. Both conserved end residues are part of each CDR3. Each record gives: D gene, J gene, V gene, clone size, CDR3 DNA, CDR3 protein. D genes are given only for firm matches. Rows give clone size only sometimes, using once, few, many, or a class for an expanded clone.

- | TRBJ1-5 | TRBV27 | - | TGTGCCAGCAGGCCTCAGACTTATAGCAATCAGCCCCAGCATTTT | CASRPQTYSNQPQHF
TRBD1 | TRBJ2-7 | TRBV5-4 | few | TGTGCCAGCAGCCTAGGGGGACAGGGATCCTACGAGCAGTACTTC | CASSLGGQGSYEQYF
TRBD2 | TRBJ2-1 | TRBV3-1/TRBV3-2 | - | TGTGCCAGCCCCCAGCGGGGAACCTACAATGAGCAGTTCTTC | CASPQRGTYNEQFF
TRBD1 | TRBJ2-5 | TRBV7-7 | - | TGTGCTAGCAGCCTAACCGGGACAGTTAAAGAGACCCAGTACTTC | CASSLTGTVKETQYF
TRBD1 | TRBJ1-2 | TRBV19 | once | TGTGCCAGTAGTCCCGGACAGGGACGTATTGCTAACTATGGCTACACCTTC | CASSPGQGRIANYGYTF
TRBD2 | TRBJ2-7 | TRBV18 | - | TGTGCCAGCTCACCTAGCGGGGTGAGCTCCTACGAGCAGTACTTC | CASSPSGVSSYEQYF
TRBD1 | TRBJ1-1 | TRBV7-2 | - | TGTGCCAGCAGCTTATTCGCACGACAGGGATCAAACACTGAAGCTTTCTTT | CASSLFARQGSNTEAFF
- | TRBJ2-1 | TRBV28 | - | TGTGCCAGCAGTTTAGGTTCTAGTCTCGATGAGCAGTTCTTC | CASSLGSSLDEQFF
TRBD1 | TRBJ1-4 | TRBV7-9 | - | TGTGCCAGCAGTCTCCGGGACAGTGATGAAAAACTGTTTTTT | CASSLRDSDEKLFF
TRBD1 | TRBJ2-1 | TRBV19 | - | TGTGCCAGTAGGGAGGTCGGACAGGGGTACAATGAGCAGTTCTTC | CASREVGQGYNEQFF
- | TRBJ2-7 | TRBV28 | - | TGTGCCAGCAGTTTTTCCCGGACTCGAACCAACTACGAGCAGTACTTC | CASSFSRTRTNYEQYF
- | TRBJ2-7 | TRBV28 | - | TGTGCCAGCAGTTTAGATTCAGGGGCGTCTTACGAGCAGTACTTC | CASSLDSGASYEQYF
- | TRBJ1-5 | TRBV19 | - | TGTGCCAGTAGTACGGACGGAGGGAATCAGCCCCAGCATTTT | CASSTDGGNQPQHF
TRBD2 | TRBJ2-1 | TRBV6-5 | - | TGTGCCAGCACCCGACGGGTGGGGGAGGGCAATGAGCAGTTCTTC | CASTRRVGEGNEQFF
TRBD2 | TRBJ2-7 | TRBV3-1/TRBV3-2 | - | TGTGCCAGCAGCCCAAGCGGGGGCAGCTCCTACGAGCAGTACTTC | CASSPSGGSSYEQYF
TRBD1 | TRBJ1-6 | TRBV7-2 | once | TGTGCCAGCAGCCCGACAGGGGGCGTATTGAATTCACCCCTCCACTTT | CASSPTGGVLNSPLHF
TRBD1 | TRBJ1-2 | TRBV9 | - | TGTGCCAGCAGCCGAGACAGGGATAAATATGGCTACACCTTC | CASSRDRDKYGYTF
TRBD2 | TRBJ2-3 | TRBV5-1 | - | TGCGCCAGCAGTAGCGGGGGGTCAGCTAGCACAGATACGCAGTATTTT | CASSSGGSASTDTQYF
- | TRBJ2-1 | TRBV15 | - | TGTGCCACCAGCAGAGGACTAACTTCCTACAATGAGCAGTTCTTC | CATSRGLTSYNEQFF
- | TRBJ2-2 | TRBV5-1 | - | TGCGCCAGCAGCTTGCAGGGTCCTTCCGCCGGGGAGCTGTTTTTT | CASSLQGPSAGELFF
- | TRBJ1-5 | TRBV19 | - | - | CASSPFGPGKTLLSNQPQHF
TRBD1 | TRBJ1-6 | TRBV4-2 | - | TGTGCCAGCAGCCCCCGGGACAGGGACAATTCACCCCTCCACTTT | CASSPRDRDNSPLHF
- | TRBJ2-3 | TRBV7-3 | - | TGTGCCAGCAGCCGTGCGGGCAGTTCTAGCACAGATACGCAGTATTTT | CASSRAGSSSTDTQYF
TRBD1 | TRBJ1-6 | TRBV7-9 | - | TGTGCCAGCAGCTCACGGGGGACAGGGCCGTATAATTCACCCCTCCACTTT | CASSSRGTGPYNSPLHF
TRBD2 | TRBJ2-1 | TRBV4-2 | - | TGTGCCAGCAGCCAAGGGGTAGGCCTAGCGGGAGGGAATTACAATGAGCAGTTCTTC | CASSQGVGLAGGNYNEQFF
TRBD2 | TRBJ2-7 | TRBV27 | - | TGTGCCAGCAGTTTCTTTTCGGTCGGGGGGACCTCCTACGAGCAGTACTTC | CASSFFSVGGTSYEQYF
- | TRBJ1-3 | TRBV10-2 | many | TGCGCCAGCCAAGACGCAGGTTCTGGAAACACCATATATTTT | CASQDAGSGNTIYF